These 9 T cell receptor beta chains were sequenced from one sample in a study of CD8+CD57+ T cells in acquired aplastic anemia. The TCR beta profiling, which covered VDJ combination and CDR3 sequence, was carried out using genomic DNA as the template. One entry per CDR3 protein, called by TCRdb with MiXCR from the reads. The sample has 150,000 to 200,000 distinct CDR3 sequences; around 45% are singletons. The material sequenced was sorted CD4+, CD8+, or CD8+CD57+ T cells (not recorded which) from PBMCs. The receptors derive from a human donor in good health.

This clonotype was seen ten or more times. The chain employs TRBV20-1 and TRBJ2-7, with 13 bases aligning to TRBD2. The CDR3 consists of 13 residues. The junction had 11 bases not matched to a gene; V was cut back by 6 bases and J by 12 bases. Germline lookup yields CDR1 DFQATT and CDR2 SNEGSKA (reference sequence). The CDR3 coding sequence is TGCAGTGCAGAGCGCGGACTAGCGGGGGTGGGGTACTTC. Translated: CSAERGLAGVGYF.

The sample holds many counts of this clonotype. The CDR3 DNA follows: TGTGCCAGCAGCTTAGCCACCGTAGGCGGGACAGATACGCAGTATTTT. Translation: CASSLATVGGTDTQYF. The rearrangement uses TRBV11-2 and TRBJ2-3; tentative D call: TRBD2 (5 bases). Trimming took 1 base from V and 3 from J, leaving 14 bases between them. This CDR3 is 16 amino acids long. Germline V CDR1 and CDR2: SGHAT, FQNNGV.

This clonotype was seen ten or more times. The chain links TRBV6-1 to TRBJ2-7; possible D gene TRBD2, 5 bases. The V end was cut by 2 bases, the J end by 5 bases, with 10 bases between. CDR3 size: 13 residues. Per the germline V gene, CDR1 is MNHNS and CDR2 is SASEGT. The CDR3 here is CASSELKRDEQYF. CDR3 nucleotide sequence: TGTGCCAGCAGTGAACTGAAGAGGGACGAGCAGTACTTC.

The chain combines TRBV7-8 with TRBJ1-2, with D possibly matching TRBD1 (5 bases). Between the trimmed V and J ends, which lost 1 base and 2 bases, there was a span of 14 bases. The CDR3 has 16 residues. CDR1 and CDR2 from the germline V gene are SGHVS and FQNEAQ. Here the CDR3 DNA reads TGTGCCAGCAGCTTAGAGCTAGGGGCTAGAAACTATGGCTACACCTTC. The encoded protein is CASSLELGARNYGYTF.

Regarding this clonotype: The conserved final phenylalanine or tryptophan is absent from the CDR3, which likely points to a read error. The rearrangement uses TRBV5-6 and TRBJ1-1; D is perhaps TRBD1 (5 bases). The CDR3 runs 14 residues. The V gene's germline CDR1 is SGHDT and CDR2 YYEEEE. V shed 0 bases and J shed 1 base, with 7 bases lying between them. The CDR3 nucleotides read TGTGCCAGCAGCTTGGATGGGGGGAACACTGAAGCTTTCTTA. Its protein is CASSLDGGNTEAFL.

This clonotype was seen repeatedly, ten times or more. The V and J genes are TRBV10-3 and TRBJ1-1; 8 bases are shared with TRBD1. Trimming cost V 2 bases and J 1 base; bases outside gene matches: 0. Germline-derived CDR1 and CDR2 are ENHRY and SYGVKD. The CDR3 sequence is 14 residues long. Written as DNA, the CDR3 is TGTGCCATCAGTGAGGGACAGGGGAACACTGAAGCTTTCTTT. Its protein is CAISEGQGNTEAFF.

The J gene is TRBJ1-5, the V gene TRBV20-1, with D possibly matching TRBD1 (5 bases). The V gene lost 0 bases and the J gene lost 0 bases, with 9 bases spanning the gap. In germline, CDR1 is DFQATT, CDR2 SNEGSKA (reference sequence). The CDR3 is 15 amino acids. The CDR3 DNA reads TGCAGTGCTAGAGATGGCAGGGTTAGCAATCAGCCCCAGCATTTT. It translates to CSARDGRVSNQPQHF.

DNA for the CDR3: TGCGCCAGCAGTGAGTCCGGGCGTAACACTGAAGCTTTCTTT. The encoded protein is CASSESGRNTEAFF. V usage is TRBV10-1 and J usage is TRBJ1-1; no clear D gene. The germline V and J ends were trimmed by 0 bases and 2 bases, with 7 bases remaining between them. Germline values: CDR1 WNHNN, CDR2 SYGVQD (reference sequence). The CDR3 loop spans 14 amino acids.

This clonotype has a count of ten or more. The chain combines TRBV4-2 with TRBJ2-7; 7 nucleotides line up with TRBD1. The CDR3 consists of 15 residues. Germline V gives CDR1 LGHNA, CDR2 YNFKEQ. After removal of 0 bases from V and 2 bases from J, the junction contained 4 bases not matched to a gene. CDR3 region: CASSQDLGGPYEQYF. As DNA, the CDR3 is TGTGCCAGCAGCCAAGATTTAGGGGGCCCCTACGAGCAGTACTTC.